A single sample is the source of the 9 T cell receptor beta chains below, sequenced in a study of T cell responses to AZD1222 COVID-19 vaccine. The data were produced by immunoSEQ multiplex PCR, yet TCRdb's version contains in-frame clones alone and is incomplete. The data hold over 100,000 clones, with 91% observed a single time. Sequenced material: peripheral blood, taken on day 0 of AZD1222 vaccination. These receptors were collected from an adult in good health.

CDR3 residues: CASSPLGTATSTDTQYF. DNA of the CDR3: TGTGCCAGCTCACCATTGGGGACAGCCACTAGCACAGATACGCAGTATTTT. The rearrangement uses TRBV18 and TRBJ2-3, with 7 bases fitting TRBD1. The CDR3 has 17 amino acids. With 2 bases clipped from V and 0 bases from J, the junction kept 8 bases outside the gene matches. Germline V gene data show CDR1 as KGHSH and CDR2 as LQKENI.

Comments on this clone: The sample holds other DNA sequences that translate to the same CDR3. The chain is built from TRBV12-3 or TRBV12-4 and TRBJ2-3; no definite D call. V was trimmed by 3 bases and J by 2 bases, leaving 6 bases between them. The CDR3 is 13 amino acids. Here the CDR3 DNA reads TGTGCCAGCAGTTTGAGGCACACAGATACGCAGTATTTT. This translates into CASSLRHTDTQYF.

The J gene is TRBJ2-7, the V gene TRBV7-9; TRBD1 agrees at 7 bases. The CDR3 has 14 amino acids. J was trimmed by 5 bases and V by 1 base; bases with no gene match: 5. Germline CDR1 and CDR2: SEHNR and FQNEAQ (reference sequence). CDR3 loop: CASSLGGGSDEQYF. The CDR3 region has the DNA TGTGCCAGCAGCTTAGGAGGGGGCAGCGACGAGCAGTACTTC. Based on the CDR3 plus reference TRBV7-9 and TRBJ2-7, the full variable domain is DTGVSQNPRHKITKRGQNVTFRCDPISEHNRLYWYRQTLGQGPEFLTYFQNEAQLEKSRLLSDRFSAERPKGSFSTLEIQRTEQGDSAMYLCASSLGGGSDEQYFGPGTRLTVT.

The chain has TRBV19 and TRBJ1-1, with TRBD1 matching over 9 bases. There are 14 residues in the CDR3. Germline V gives CDR1 LNHDA, CDR2 SQIVND (reference sequence). V was pared by 10 bases and J by 3 bases, with 9 bases of the junction left unmatched. Here the CDR3 reads CATDRGIGDTEAFF. CDR3 sequence (DNA): TGTGCCACGGACAGGGGCATAGGGGACACTGAAGCTTTCTTT.

This chain connects TRBV19 to TRBJ2-2; D uncertain. V was trimmed by 6 bases and J by 3 bases, leaving 2 bases between them. The V gene's germline CDR1 is LNHDA and CDR2 SQIVND (reference sequence). The CDR3 runs 11 residues. The CDR3 nucleotides are TGTGCCAGTAGCCACACCGGGGAGCTGTTTTTT. This sequence encodes CASSHTGELFF.

The rearrangement links TRBV11-2 to TRBJ1-2; D is possibly TRBD1 (5 bases). V lost 0 bases and J 8 bases, leaving 13 bases between the germline ends. CDR1 is SGHAT and CDR2 is FQNNGV in the germline V gene. The CDR3 length is 14 residues. The CDR3 nucleotides read TGTGCCAGCAGCTTAGATCTGTGGGGCAAAGGCTACACCTTC. Its protein product is CASSLDLWGKGYTF.

The chain links TRBV7-3 to TRBJ1-2; D perhaps matches TRBD1 (5 bases). The CDR3 is made up of 14 amino acids. Looked up from germline, CDR1 is SGHTA and CDR2 is FQGTGA. V lost 5 bases to trimming and J lost 7 bases, with 17 bases between them. In DNA form, the CDR3 reads TGTGCCAGCAGCCCCGCAGGGTTGGACGCTGGCTACACCTTC. It specifies CASSPAGLDAGYTF.

The chain uses TRBV7-2 and TRBJ1-1; TRBD1 might be the D (6 bases). The V gene lost 6 bases and the J gene lost 3 bases, with 14 bases spanning the gap. The CDR3 loop spans 14 amino acids. Germline assignment: CDR1 SGHTA and CDR2 FQGNSA. The CDR3, as DNA: TGTGCCAGCAGTCCCAGGGCAGGGGACACTGAAGCTTTCTTT. It codes for CASSPRAGDTEAFF.

The CDR3 nucleotides read TGTGCCAGCAGTGAAGTGGGAGGGGGCTCGGAAGGCTACACCTTC. The encoded protein is CASSEVGGGSEGYTF. The chain links TRBV2 to TRBJ1-2; 7 bases fit TRBD1. The CDR3 is 15 amino acids. J lost 8 bases, V lost 1 base, and 10 bases had no gene match. Per germline, CDR1 SNHLY and CDR2 FYNNEI.